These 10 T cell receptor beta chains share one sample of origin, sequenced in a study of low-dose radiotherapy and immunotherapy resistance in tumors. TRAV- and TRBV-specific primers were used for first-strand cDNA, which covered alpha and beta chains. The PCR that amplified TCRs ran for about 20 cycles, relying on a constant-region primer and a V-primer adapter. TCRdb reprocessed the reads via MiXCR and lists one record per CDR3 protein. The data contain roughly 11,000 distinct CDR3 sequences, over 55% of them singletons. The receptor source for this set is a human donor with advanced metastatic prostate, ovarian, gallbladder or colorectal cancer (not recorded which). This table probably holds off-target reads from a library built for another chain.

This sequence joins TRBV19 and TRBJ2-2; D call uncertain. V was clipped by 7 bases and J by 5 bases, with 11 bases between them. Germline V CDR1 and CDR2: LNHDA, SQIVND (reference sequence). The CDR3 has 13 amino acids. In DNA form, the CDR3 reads TGTGCCAGTACCCAAGTACAGACCGGGGAGCTGTTTTTT. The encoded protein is CASTQVQTGELFF.

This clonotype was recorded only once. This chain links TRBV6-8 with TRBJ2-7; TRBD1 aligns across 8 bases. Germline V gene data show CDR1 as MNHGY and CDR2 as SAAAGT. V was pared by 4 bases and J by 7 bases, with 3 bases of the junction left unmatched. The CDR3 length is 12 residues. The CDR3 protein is CASSSTGGEQYF. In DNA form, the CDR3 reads TGTGCCAGCAGTTCCACAGGGGGAGAGCAGTACTTC.

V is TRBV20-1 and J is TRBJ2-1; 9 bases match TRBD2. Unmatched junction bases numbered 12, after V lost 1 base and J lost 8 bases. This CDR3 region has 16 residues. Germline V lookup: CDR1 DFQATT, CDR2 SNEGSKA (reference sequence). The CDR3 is CSARVGAGGRMYEQFF. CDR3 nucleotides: TGCAGTGCTAGAGTAGGAGCGGGAGGAAGGATGTATGAGCAGTTCTTC.

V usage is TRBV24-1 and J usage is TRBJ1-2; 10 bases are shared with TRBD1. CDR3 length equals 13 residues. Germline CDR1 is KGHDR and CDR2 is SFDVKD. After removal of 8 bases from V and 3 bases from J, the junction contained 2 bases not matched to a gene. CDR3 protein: CATKGQGYYGYTF. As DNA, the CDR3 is TGTGCCACCAAGGGACAGGGGTACTATGGCTACACCTTC.

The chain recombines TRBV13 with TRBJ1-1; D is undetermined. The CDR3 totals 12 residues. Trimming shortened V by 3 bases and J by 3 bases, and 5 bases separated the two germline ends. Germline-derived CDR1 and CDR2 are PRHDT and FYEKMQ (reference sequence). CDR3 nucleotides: TGTGCCAGCAGCTTGTCGGACACTGAAGCTTTCTTT. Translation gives CASSLSDTEAFF.

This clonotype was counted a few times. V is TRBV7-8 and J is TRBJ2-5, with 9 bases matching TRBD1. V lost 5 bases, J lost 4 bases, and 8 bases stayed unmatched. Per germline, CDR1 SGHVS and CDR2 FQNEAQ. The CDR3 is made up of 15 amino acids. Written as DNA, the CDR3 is TGTGCCAGCAGCCAAGGACAGGGGTGGAGAGAGACCCAGTACTTC. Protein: CASSQGQGWRETQYF.

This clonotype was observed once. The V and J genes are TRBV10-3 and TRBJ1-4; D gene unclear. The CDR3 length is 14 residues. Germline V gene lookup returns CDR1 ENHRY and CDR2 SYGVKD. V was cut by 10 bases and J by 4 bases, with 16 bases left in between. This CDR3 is CATGEGRNNEKLFF. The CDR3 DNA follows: TGTGCCACCGGTGAGGGCCGAAATAATGAAAAACTGTTTTTT.

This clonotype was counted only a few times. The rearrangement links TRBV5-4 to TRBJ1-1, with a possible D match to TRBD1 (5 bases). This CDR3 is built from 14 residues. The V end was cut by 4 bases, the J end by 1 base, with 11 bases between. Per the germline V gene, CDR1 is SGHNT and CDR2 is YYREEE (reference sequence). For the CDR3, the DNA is TGTGCCAGCAGCCTACCTGGACAGAACACTGAAGCTTTCTTT. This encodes CASSLPGQNTEAFF.

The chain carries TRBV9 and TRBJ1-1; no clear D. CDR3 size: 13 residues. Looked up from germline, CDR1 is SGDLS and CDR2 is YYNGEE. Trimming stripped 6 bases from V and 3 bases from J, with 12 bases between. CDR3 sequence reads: CASNRGIDTEAFF. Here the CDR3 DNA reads TGTGCCAGCAACCGTGGAATCGACACTGAAGCTTTCTTT.

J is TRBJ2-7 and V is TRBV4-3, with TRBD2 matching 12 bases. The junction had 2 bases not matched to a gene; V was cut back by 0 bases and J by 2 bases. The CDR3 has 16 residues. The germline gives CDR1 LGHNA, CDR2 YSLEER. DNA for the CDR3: TGCGCCAGCAGCCAAGAGCTAGCGGGAGGGCCCTACGAGCAGTACTTC. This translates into CASSQELAGGPYEQYF.